The T cell receptor (beta chain) described here comes from a study of liver allograft versus peripheral blood T cells. Study as a whole: Recipients' peripheral blood supplied the T cell receptor repertoires against which those in transplanted livers were compared.

Trimming left V 4 bases short and J 2 bases short, with 8 bases between. CDR1 is MNHEY, CDR2 SVGAGI, per germline. CDR3 length: 13 residues. Study-wide results and limits: Intragraft liver T cell receptor repertoires reportedly differed from peripheral blood repertoires.

By share of the sample, this clonotype is hyperexpanded. Its antigen is not known. MiXCR was run by TCRdb on the reads, yielding one entry per CDR3 protein. The sample carries roughly 2,300 distinct CDR3 sequences, around 17% recorded once. The TCR was taken from a human patient who had a liver transplant. The T cells may partly be graft donor cells. This chain connects TRBV6-5 to TRBJ1-2; D call uncertain. Here the CDR3 reads CASSSTENYGYTF. CDR3 DNA: TGTGCCAGCAGTTCGACCGAAAACTATGGCTACACCTTC.